Sequencing of this T cell receptor (beta chain) was carried out in a study of shared clonotypes between healthy human individuals. Study observations and caveats: Read depth was anticipated to influence clonotype sharing among donors.

Only in-frame clones appear in the TCRdb table, and some are missing; sequencing was by immunoSEQ multiplex PCR. The data show fewer than 650,000 clones, around three quarters seen once. Of note for this clone: Its specificity is not known.

The sample was PBMCs. The clonotype comes from a woman in her 40s in good health. Some clones in this sample may be carry-over from other donors' samples.

DNA of the CDR3: TGTGCCAGCAGCTTGTACACGAGCACCGGGGAGCTGTTTTTT. Translated: CASSLYTSTGELFF. This chain links TRBV5-4 with TRBJ2-2; D remains unclear. Trimming shortened V by 1 base and J by 4 bases, and 8 bases separated the two germline ends. This CDR3 comprises 14 residues. From germline, CDR1 is SGHNT and CDR2 YYREEE (reference sequence).